The 18 T cell receptor beta chains in this list originate from one sample, sequenced in a study of T cell repertoires in cytomegalovirus infection. TCRdb ran MiXCR on the reads and lists one entry per CDR3 protein. The sample carries 110,000 to 150,000 distinct CDR3 sequences, 5.5% to 8% recorded once. Sequences were obtained from PBMCs. Receptors originate from a human donor in good health (CMV status not recorded). Some clones in this sample may be carry-over from other donors' samples.

The rearrangement uses TRBV7-2 and TRBJ2-1; 13 bases line up with TRBD2. Per germline, CDR1 SGHTA and CDR2 FQGNSA. Trimming removed 4 bases from V and 7 bases from J; junction bases left unmatched: 7. The CDR3 consists of 16 residues. The CDR3 here is CASSYPLAGGPNEQFF. Here the CDR3 DNA reads TGTGCCAGCAGCTACCCACTAGCGGGGGGGCCGAATGAGCAGTTCTTC.

This clonotype was counted only a few times. The chain has TRBV28 and TRBJ1-5; 10 nucleotides agree with TRBD1. Germline CDR1 reads MDHEN; CDR2 reads SYDVKM. V trimming: 5 bases; J trimming: 3 bases; junction bases outside the gene matches: 7. This CDR3 contains 16 residues. CDR3 loop: CASSPRQGAANQPQHF. CDR3 DNA sequence: TGTGCCAGCAGTCCAAGACAGGGGGCGGCCAATCAGCCCCAGCATTTT.

This clonotype was found many times. This chain links TRBV7-9 with TRBJ2-5; possibly TRBD1 for D (5 bases). The CDR3 has 14 amino acids. The V end was cut by 2 bases, the J end by 1 base, with 8 bases between. Germline-derived CDR1 and CDR2 are SEHNR and FQNEAQ (reference sequence). CDR3 residues: CASSLTTAQETQYF. In DNA form, the CDR3 reads TGTGCCAGCAGCTTAACGACAGCCCAAGAGACCCAGTACTTC.

This clonotype was recorded at least ten times. The chain couples TRBV7-2 to TRBJ1-2; D is uncertain. Per germline, CDR1 SGHTA and CDR2 FQGNSA. The V end was cut by 4 bases, the J end by 4 bases, with 10 bases between. There are 13 residues in the CDR3. The CDR3 bases are TGTGCCAGCAGCTACGGGATCTCCTATGGCTACACCTTC. Translation gives CASSYGISYGYTF.

This clonotype was found many times. The chain joins TRBV20-1 to TRBJ1-2; TRBD1 is a possible D gene (5 bases). Germline V CDR1 and CDR2: DFQATT, SNEGSKA (reference sequence). Deletions cut 0 bases from V and 4 bases from J, with 15 bases between. The CDR3 is 15 residues long. The CDR3 nucleotides read TGCAGTGCTAGAGATCGGGCAGGGAGTCGCTATGGCTACACCTTC. Protein sequence: CSARDRAGSRYGYTF.

This clonotype was found many times. The chain combines TRBV7-2 with TRBJ2-5, with 8 bases fitting TRBD2. The CDR3 extends over 15 amino acids. Per germline, CDR1 SGHTA and CDR2 FQGNSA. Unmatched junction bases numbered 8, after V lost 5 bases and J lost 3 bases. The CDR3 DNA is TGTGCCAGCAGCCGGCCCGGGACTAGGGAAGAGACCCAGTACTTC. Amino acids: CASSRPGTREETQYF.

Many counts were recorded for this clonotype. Mismatch with germline at one junction end may stem from a read error. The gene calls are TRBV7-2 and TRBJ2-3; the match to TRBD2 covers 9 bases. This CDR3 is 15 amino acids long. CDR1 is SGHTA and CDR2 is FQGNSA in the germline V gene. Written as DNA, the CDR3 is TGTGCCAGCAGCTTAGGTGGAGCGGGGGGACCTAACACGATTTTT. This translates into CASSLGGAGGPNTIF.

There are many counts of this clonotype. This rearrangement joins TRBV7-3 to TRBJ1-2; D remains unclear. Trimming removed 2 bases from V and 0 bases from J, with 4 bases in between. The CDR3 has 13 residues. Germline CDR1 and CDR2: SGHTA and FQGTGA. The CDR3 reads CASSLSPNYGYTF. CDR3 DNA sequence: TGTGCCAGCAGCTTATCCCCTAACTATGGCTACACCTTC.

In its sample, this clonotype was seen a few times. This chain links TRBV29-1 with TRBJ2-4; D remains unclear. CDR3 length: 17 amino acids. The V end lost 4 bases, the J end lost 6 bases, and 25 bases lay between the germline ends. Germline CDR1 and CDR2: SQVTM and ANQGSEA. For the CDR3, the DNA is TGCAGCGTTGTCCGTGGCGGCGGACCATCTTTCGGAAACATTCAGTACTTC. Protein: CSVVRGGGPSFGNIQYF.

The gene calls are TRBV19 and TRBJ1-5; D call uncertain. V gave up 6 bases and J gave up 5 bases, with 14 bases separating them. This CDR3 is 14 amino acids long. CDR1 and CDR2 from the germline V gene are LNHDA and SQIVND (reference sequence). The CDR3 bases are TGTGCCAGTAGCATGGAGGCTCCCCATCAGCCCCAGCATTTT. It is translated as CASSMEAPHQPQHF.

At least ten counts were recorded for this clonotype. The chain carries TRBV5-5 and TRBJ2-5, with 9 bases matching TRBD2. CDR3 length: 15 amino acids. The V gene end was trimmed by 0 bases and the J gene end by 5 bases; junction bases not matched to a gene: 5. The germline V gene encodes CDR1 SGHKS and CDR2 YYEKEE (reference sequence). CDR3: CASSLAGLAWETQYF. For the CDR3, the DNA is TGTGCCAGCAGCTTGGCCGGACTAGCGTGGGAGACCCAGTACTTC.

This clonotype was picked up many times. The V gene is TRBV7-2, the J gene TRBJ2-7; possibly TRBD1 for D (7 bases). CDR1 is SGHTA, CDR2 FQGNSA, per germline. CDR3 length equals 14 residues. V was trimmed by 3 bases and J by 3 bases, leaving 12 bases between them. The DNA of the CDR3 is TGTGCCAGCAGCTTCGCAGGGGGGAGCTACGAGCAGTACTTC. It specifies CASSFAGGSYEQYF.

This clonotype has just a few counts. The gene calls are TRBV7-3 and TRBJ1-2, with 10 bases identical to TRBD1. The CDR3 has 13 residues. V lost 5 bases and J lost 8; bases outside the gene matches: 5. Germline V gene sequence: CDR1 SGHTA, CDR2 FQGTGA. The CDR3 spells CASSPGTGEGYTF. The CDR3 nucleotides are TGTGCCAGCAGCCCCGGGACAGGGGAAGGCTACACCTTC.

The chain joins TRBV5-1 to TRBJ1-3; D is unresolved. The CDR3 runs to 13 residues. V was cut by 0 bases and J by 2 bases, with 3 bases left in between. Looked up from germline, CDR1 is SGHRS and CDR2 is YFSETQ. CDR3 amino acids: CASSLEPGNTIYF. CDR3 DNA sequence: TGCGCCAGCAGCTTGGAGCCTGGAAACACCATATATTTT.

The chain joins TRBV15 to TRBJ2-3, with D possibly being TRBD1 or TRBD2 (5 bases each). The V gene's germline CDR1 is LNHNV and CDR2 YYDKDF (reference sequence). The length of the CDR3 is 19 residues. The ends were cut back, 1 base at V and 2 bases at J, with 22 bases in the middle. CDR3 loop: CATSRVPGGGWGPTDTQYF. For the CDR3, the DNA is TGTGCCACCAGCAGAGTCCCGGGCGGTGGGTGGGGACCCACAGATACGCAGTATTTT. Full variable domain (remainder filled in from reference TRBV15 and TRBJ2-3): DAMVIQNPRYQVTQFGKPVTLSCSQTLNHNVMYWYQQKSSQAPKLLFHYYDKDFNNEADTPDNFQSRRPNTSFCFLDIRSPGLGDTAMYLCATSRVPGGGWGPTDTQYFGPGTRLTVL.

At least ten counts were recorded for this clonotype. The genes are TRBV20-1 and TRBJ1-1, with D possibly being TRBD1 (5 bases). Per the germline V gene, CDR1 is DFQATT and CDR2 is SNEGSKA (reference sequence). This CDR3 contains 14 residues. V lost 5 bases and J lost 6, with 19 bases in between. CDR3: CSAPFTGGIAEAFF. CDR3 nucleotides: TGCAGTGCTCCTTTCACTGGGGGTATCGCTGAAGCTTTCTTT.

The chain couples TRBV29-1 to TRBJ1-1; D unclear. There are 11 residues in the CDR3. CDR1 SQVTM and CDR2 ANQGSEA come from the germline V gene. V gave up 3 bases and J gave up 5 bases, with 7 bases separating them. The CDR3 DNA sequence: TGCAGCGTTGAGGATGGGACTGAAGCTTTCTTT. Encoded protein: CSVEDGTEAFF.

The chain links TRBV7-9 to TRBJ2-1, with 8 bases matching TRBD2. Germline CDR1 is SEHNR and CDR2 is FQNEAQ (reference sequence). V shed 3 bases, J shed 5 bases, and the junction held 3 bases outside the gene matches. The CDR3 has 14 amino acids. CDR3 loop: CASSFLLADNEQFF. In DNA form, the CDR3 reads TGTGCCAGCAGCTTCCTACTAGCGGACAATGAGCAGTTCTTC.